In its sample, the clone carrying this T cell receptor (beta chain) was seen a few times. Its specificity is unknown. Using its own MiXCR run on the reads, TCRdb lists one record per CDR3 protein. The sample yields about a million distinct CDR3 sequences, about 33% seen once. These data come from a study of T cell repertoires in cytomegalovirus infection. About the research overall: It was the public TCR beta signatures that indicated both CMV infection and matching HLA type.

Study-wide results and limits: In two of eight donors, the top clonotype was HLA-C-restricted CMV-specific. Public TCR beta family frequency separated CMV-and-HLA carriers, including in an independent cohort.

This CDR3 spans 14 amino acids. Germline CDR1 LGHDT, CDR2 YNNKEL (reference sequence). The trim removed 3 bases at V and 3 bases at J, leaving 5 bases unmatched. The sequencing here drew on cultured CD8+ T cells from PBMCs, taken from culture after CMV antigen stimulation. The sequence came from a human donor in good health (CMV status not recorded). Some clones in this sample may be carry-over from other donors' samples. V gene TRBV3-1 combines with J gene TRBJ2-7; TRBD1 matches at 7 bases. The CDR3, as DNA: TGTGCCAGCAGCCAGACAGGGTTTCTCTACGAGCAGTACTTC. It translates to CASSQTGFLYEQYF.